A single sample gave rise to the 20 T cell receptor beta chains below, sequenced in a study of shared clonotypes between healthy human individuals. The repertoire was sequenced with immunoSEQ multiplex PCR; TCRdb's copy has only in-frame clones and lacks some. In the table there are about 710,000 clones, roughly 73% of which are singletons. Sequencing was performed on memory CD4+ T cells sorted from blood. Documented subset: CD45RA-negative fraction. The origin of the receptors is a woman aged 25 to 45 in good health.

CDR3 residues: CASSVTGGVTGELFF. The CDR3 region has the DNA TGTGCCAGCAGCGTAACAGGGGGAGTAACCGGGGAGCTGTTTTTT. The gene calls are TRBV9 and TRBJ2-2; 8 bases match TRBD1. Trimming cost V 1 base and J 5 bases; bases outside gene matches: 4. CDR3 size: 15 residues. Germline lookup yields CDR1 SGDLS and CDR2 YYNGEE.

Remarks on this clone: Other DNA sequences from this sample encode an identical CDR3 as well. The chain couples TRBV5-1 to TRBJ2-5, with 10 bases matching TRBD1. V shed 0 bases, J shed 5 bases, and the junction held 4 bases outside the gene matches. Looked up from germline, CDR1 is SGHRS and CDR2 is YFSETQ. The CDR3 spans 15 residues. The CDR3 region is CASSLGQGAIETQYF. Written as DNA, the CDR3 is TGCGCCAGCAGCTTGGGACAGGGGGCTATCGAGACCCAGTACTTC.

Remarks on this clone: The sample holds other DNA sequences that translate to the same CDR3. The chain joins TRBV29-1 to TRBJ1-1; 7 positions match TRBD1. Germline V gives CDR1 SQVTM, CDR2 ANQGSEA. This CDR3 has 13 amino acids. The junction had 7 bases not matched to a gene; V was cut back by 6 bases and J by 3 bases. CDR3 sequence: CSVSRGLDTEAFF. The DNA of the CDR3 is TGCAGCGTCTCAAGGGGGCTGGACACTGAAGCTTTCTTT.

The chain uses TRBV28 and TRBJ1-2; D is unresolved. Trimming removed 7 bases at V and 6 bases at J, with 12 bases between. This CDR3 is 12 amino acids long. The germline V gene has CDR1 MDHEN and CDR2 SYDVKM. Here the CDR3 reads CASTRRNHGYTF. CDR3 DNA sequence: TGTGCCAGCACAAGGCGGAACCATGGCTACACCTTC.

There are a few counts of this clone. The chain links TRBV18 to TRBJ2-1; TRBD1 aligns across 9 bases. The length of the CDR3 is 15 residues. J lost 4 bases, V lost 3 bases, and 4 bases had no gene match. CDR1 and CDR2 from the germline V gene are KGHSH and LQKENI. DNA of the CDR3: TGTGCCAGCTCACCGGCCGGGACAGGGTACAATGAGCAGTTCTTC. This encodes CASSPAGTGYNEQFF.

This clone was seen many times. The J gene is TRBJ2-7, the V gene TRBV10-3, with TRBD2 matching over 8 bases. CDR1 is ENHRY, CDR2 SYGVKD, per germline. This CDR3 is 14 amino acids long. V trimming: 2 bases; J trimming: 5 bases; junction bases outside the gene matches: 5. The CDR3, as DNA: TGTGCCATCAGTGAGACGGGAGGGTCCCACGAGCAGTACTTC. It is translated as CAISETGGSHEQYF.

V gene TRBV7-9 combines with J gene TRBJ2-7; tentative D call: TRBD2 (5 bases). The CDR3 covers 15 residues. Germline V gene lookup returns CDR1 SEHNR and CDR2 FQNEAQ (reference sequence). V lost 1 base and J lost 0, with 10 bases in between. CDR3 nucleotides: TGTGCCAGCAGCTTAGAGGACGGACTCTCCTACGAGCAGTACTTC. Translation: CASSLEDGLSYEQYF.

The rearrangement uses TRBV2 and TRBJ2-2; D is perhaps TRBD2 (5 bases). V was shortened by 8 bases and J by 5 bases, with 12 bases between the two germline ends. The CDR3 length is 13 residues. Germline V CDR1 and CDR2: SNHLY, FYNNEI. In nucleotides, the CDR3 is TGTGCCAGCGGACGGACTGTAACCGGGGAGCTGTTTTTT. Protein product: CASGRTVTGELFF.

The genes are TRBV25-1 and TRBJ2-7; D is unresolved. Trimming removed 2 bases at V and 1 base at J, with 6 bases between. CDR1 is MGHDK, CDR2 SYGVNS, per germline. The CDR3 loop spans 13 amino acids. The CDR3 region has the DNA TGTGCCAGCAGTGAAGTGGAGTCCTACGAGCAGTACTTC. As protein: CASSEVESYEQYF.

This clone was counted only a few times. The same CDR3 is also encoded by other DNA sequences in this sample. This chain joins TRBV2 and TRBJ2-2; possible D gene TRBD2, 5 bases. CDR3 length: 14 amino acids. V lost 8 bases and J lost 0, with 10 bases in between. Germline V lookup: CDR1 SNHLY, CDR2 FYNNEI. The CDR3 is CASLAAANTGELFF. CDR3 nucleotide sequence: TGTGCCAGCCTGGCAGCGGCGAACACCGGGGAGCTGTTTTTT.

The rearrangement links TRBV2 to TRBJ2-2, with D possibly matching TRBD1 (5 bases). Trimming cost V 4 bases and J 5 bases, with 11 bases left between them. The CDR3 extends over 14 amino acids. In germline, CDR1 is SNHLY, CDR2 FYNNEI. CDR3 residues: CASSVHTGTGELFF. As DNA, the CDR3 is TGTGCCAGCAGTGTGCACACAGGTACCGGGGAGCTGTTTTTT. The complete variable domain, with remaining parts taken from reference TRBV2 and TRBJ2-2, reads EPEVTQTPSHQVTQMGQEVILRCVPISNHLYFYWYRQILGQKVEFLVSFYNNEISEKSEIFDDQFSVERPDGSNFTLKIRSTKLEDSAMYFCASSVHTGTGELFFGEGSRLTVL.

This chain uses TRBV11-2 with TRBJ2-4; 9 bases fit TRBD2. Germline values: CDR1 SGHAT, CDR2 FQNNGV. Unmatched junction bases numbered 8, after V lost 3 bases and J lost 5 bases. This CDR3 region has 16 residues. The CDR3 region has the DNA TGTGCCAGCAGCTTCATAGCGGGAGACTTGGAAAACATTCAGTACTTC. Translating it yields CASSFIAGDLENIQYF. Full variable domain (rest looked up from reference TRBV11-2 and TRBJ2-4): EAGVAQSPRYKIIEKRQSVAFWCNPISGHATLYWYQQILGQGPKLLIQFQNNGVVDDSQLPKDRFSAERLKGVDSTLKIQPAKLEDSAVYLCASSFIAGDLENIQYFGAGTRLSVL.

This sequence joins TRBV28 and TRBJ1-2; 8 nucleotides line up with TRBD1. CDR3 length equals 14 residues. The V and J ends lost 2 bases and 8 bases, in that order; junction bases with no gene match: 7. Germline CDR1 MDHEN, CDR2 SYDVKM. The CDR3, as DNA: TGTGCCAGCAGTTTAACCCAGGGGGCGTGGGGCTACACCTTC. This translates into CASSLTQGAWGYTF.

The chain couples TRBV30 to TRBJ1-2, with D unclear. The CDR3 is 14 residues long. CDR1 and CDR2 from the germline V gene are GTSNPN and SVGIG (reference sequence). V lost 5 bases and J 4 bases, leaving 17 bases between the germline ends. This chain's CDR3 is CAWHLDGYRYGYTF. CDR3 nucleotide sequence: TGTGCCTGGCACCTAGACGGTTACCGCTATGGCTACACCTTC.

V usage is TRBV7-2 and J usage is TRBJ2-7; TRBD1 matches at 8 bases. This CDR3 is 14 amino acids long. The germline gives CDR1 SGHTA, CDR2 FQGNSA. J lost 2 bases, V lost 5 bases, and 5 bases had no gene match. The DNA for the CDR3 is TGTGCCAGCAGCCCAAAGGACAGGGCCTACGAGCAGTACTTC. Translation: CASSPKDRAYEQYF.

DNA of the CDR3: TGTGCCAGTAGTATGTCATCGGCGGCGGTGGGCACTGAAGCTTTCTTT. Protein sequence: CASSMSSAAVGTEAFF. The chain links TRBV19 to TRBJ1-1; D unclear. The CDR3 contains 16 residues. Trimming removed 3 bases from V and 4 bases from J, with 18 bases in between. Germline CDR1 is LNHDA and CDR2 is SQIVND (reference sequence).

The chain employs TRBV10-3 and TRBJ1-5, with D uncertain. V was cut by 2 bases and J by 2 bases, with 7 bases left in between. CDR1 is ENHRY, CDR2 SYGVKD, per germline. The CDR3 consists of 14 residues. The CDR3 nucleotides are TGTGCCATCAGTGAGACGGACGGCAATCAGCCCCAGCATTTT. This sequence encodes CAISETDGNQPQHF.

The chain recombines TRBV28 with TRBJ1-2; TRBD1 matches 7 bases. CDR3 length equals 11 residues. Germline lookup yields CDR1 MDHEN and CDR2 SYDVKM. The ends lost 7 bases at V and 8 bases at J; junction bases unmatched: 4. CDR3 amino acids: CASNRGGGYTF. The DNA for the CDR3 is TGTGCCAGCAACAGGGGTGGCGGCTACACCTTC.

The DNA of the CDR3 is TGCGCCAGCAGCCCTCCGGGACAGGGGGCGCGTACGCAGTATTTT. This codes for CASSPPGQGARTQYF. The V and J genes are TRBV5-1 and TRBJ2-3; 12 nucleotides match TRBD1. The CDR3 consists of 15 residues. Germline trimming cut 4 bases from V and 8 bases from J; bases unmatched to any gene: 8. Germline-derived CDR1 and CDR2 are SGHRS and YFSETQ.

The chain combines TRBV11-2 with TRBJ2-1, with D possibly matching TRBD2 (6 bases). The CDR3 has 14 amino acids. V lost 6 bases to trimming and J lost 6 bases, with 15 bases between them. CDR1 and CDR2 (germline): SGHAT, FQNNGV. CDR3 sequence: CASRGVGGPNEQFF. DNA of the CDR3: TGTGCCAGCAGAGGGGTAGGAGGGCCCAATGAGCAGTTCTTC.